This section outlines one T cell receptor beta chain sequence together with its context. The V and J ends lost 5 bases and 5 bases respectively, with 15 bases between them. The CDR3 is 15 amino acids. Germline V gene lookup returns CDR1 MDHEN and CDR2 SYDVKM. This sample is part of a study of T cell changes during pregnancy in multiple sclerosis. Produced via immunoSEQ multiplex PCR; TCRdb's table is partial and in-frame only. The sample consists of some 100,000 clones, 80% to 95% of them appearing once. The receptor was isolated from a female donor with multiple sclerosis, enrolled in a pregnancy study. This material consisted of peripheral blood, taken after pregnancy. The chain links TRBV28 to TRBJ2-2, with D possibly matching TRBD1 (6 bases). This chain's CDR3 is CASSTWTVLTGELFF. The CDR3 DNA follows: TGTGCCAGCAGTACCTGGACAGTCCTGACCGGGGAGCTGTTTTTT.